The entry below gives a single TCR beta chain sequence along with its context. Germline assignment: CDR1 LNHDA and CDR2 SQIVND (reference sequence). V gave up 3 bases and J gave up 2 bases, with 12 bases separating them. This CDR3 is built from 15 residues. This record belongs to a study of control samples from healthy donors and cancer patients. The data were produced by immunoSEQ multiplex PCR, yet TCRdb's version contains in-frame clones alone and is incomplete. The sample carries some 79,000 clones, more than 85% recorded once. This clonotype was sampled from a woman aged 40 to 55 with lung cancer. The chain links TRBV19 to TRBJ2-3; D could derive from TRBD1 or TRBD2 (5 bases each). The sequenced material came from PBMCs. The CDR3 sequence: CASSIYGTITDTQYF. The CDR3 DNA reads as TGTGCCAGTAGTATCTACGGGACGATCACAGATACGCAGTATTTT.